This T cell receptor beta chain was identified in a study of beta chain features in type 1 diabetes listed by TCRdb under 2018. Concerning the study at large: Patients and healthy donors did not differ in mean age, gender distribution, total cell number or subset yield. A total of some 100,000,000 sorted cells were examined across all samples, and the number of cells per subset was strongly correlated with RNA yield. The study compared the TCRB repertoires of sorted circulating CD4+ T cell subsets in recently diagnosed type 1 diabetes patients with those in matched healthy donors. Naive and central memory subsets were obtained from all 30 or so donors, but regulatory and stem cell-like memory subsets were isolated from only 8 patients and about eight healthy donors.

About this clone: Its specific antigen is unknown. Nothing much larger sits one base from this clone, and base qualities are not available. Different DNA sequences within this sample yield the same CDR3.

Each donor gave one peripheral blood draw, averaging around 120 mL, which was collected into heparinised tubes. Using a panel that included CD45RO, CCR7, CD25, CD127, CD95 and CD27, naive, central memory, regulatory and stem cell-like memory CD4+ T cells were sorted on a BD FACSAria II. Purity was above 95% for every sorted population. PBMCs were isolated right away by Lymphoprep density gradient centrifugation and were stained directly, without culture. To minimize batch effects, samples were stained and sorted in pairs, one healthy donor with one patient per experiment. On the study overall, not on this receptor specifically: PCR may preferentially amplify shorter templates, but because patient and control samples were amplified and corrected together, any resulting skew would affect both groups equally. A moderate but significant shortening of TCRB CDR3 length was observed in type 1 diabetes patients in all four CD4+ subsets. Naive, central memory and regulatory TCRB repertoires appeared more similar among patients than among healthy donors. Patients with type 1 diabetes made fewer insertions and deleted more nucleotides at VDJ recombination sites, implying thymic rearrangement abnormalities. Because the HLA sub-analyses included only small numbers of individuals, any influence of HLA type on TCRB rearrangement was left unresolved. Because cDNA was sequenced instead of genomic DNA, activated cells with high expression could be over-represented, although the groups did not differ in activation or CD3 levels.

Between the V and J ends, shortened by 0 bases and 3 bases respectively, the junction contains 11 bases. In the germline V gene, CDR1 corresponds to LGHNA and CDR2 to YSLEER. The CDR3 measures 15 amino acids from cysteine to phenylalanine. Only the CDR3 DNA is retained, 45 bases long and in frame from the first base. The entire isolated RNA was reverse transcribed using the High Capacity cDNA Reverse Transcription Kit, and thus expressed TCRB transcripts were sequenced. Naive, central memory and regulatory T cell samples underwent deep immunoSEQ sequencing, averaging around 3.9 million total reads per sample. Sorted cells were lysed in RLT buffer and RNA was extracted with DNase-treated RNeasy Micro or Mini kits, depending on cell number. Each cell subset was processed on its own to prevent cross-contamination, while patient and healthy donor samples were processed together. Using the immunoSEQ multiplex PCR, TCRB sequences were amplified from cDNA into 87-bp fragments spanning the CDR3 region. Sequencing of the amplicons was done on the Illumina HiSeq platform. As for how the authors treated the data: Synthetic template baselines were used to correct PCR bias computationally, reads within Hamming distance 2 were collapsed, and singletons that could not be merged were discarded. Reads were aligned against IMGT to assign V, D and J genes, CDR3 length and insertions or deletions at six rearrangement sites. Within each subset, clonotype counts were normalized to sorted cell number, after which true diversity and Gini coefficients were computed with the tcR R package. The overlap coefficient, calculated on TCRB nucleotide sequences, was used to measure repertoire sharing. Out-of-frame TCRB sequences from naive cells were analyzed to stand in for the pre-selection repertoire. Entries here come from immuneACCESS through TCRdb and include only in-frame sequences with V and J called. Some clones fail to appear in such tables; in the studies checked, an unresolved V gene covers under half of the shortfall, and the cause of the remainder is unknown. D and trimming come from the DNA, and the V and J calls and clone size come from that table. The sample table holds about 640,000 clones, of which under 15% were seen once. Over 0.1% of the sample is held by the ten biggest clonotypes.

The receptor comes from a man aged 25 to 40 with type 1 diabetes. The chain is made from TRBV4-3 and TRBJ1-2; too little of a D gene remains to name it. Sequences were obtained from naive CD4+ T cells from blood. This sample's cell subset or site label indicates: true naive CD4+ T cells. At the DNA level, the sequence is TGCGCCAGCAGCCAAGACCCGGGGAGAGACTATGGCTACACCTTC. Its translation reads: CASSQDPGRDYGYTF.